One sample yielded the 2 T cell receptor beta chains listed below, sequenced in a study of fetal regulatory T cell absence and autoimmunity. Profiling relied on immunoSEQ multiplex PCR, and the TCRdb table lists in-frame clones only, not all of them. Here the sample spans about 95,000 clones, 55% to 75% being singletons. Material: pancreas tissue. Receptors originate from a male donor with IPEX syndrome.

The table lists this clone with a few counts. V and J are TRBV6-6 and TRBJ1-2; maybe TRBD1 (5 bases). Between the trimmed V and J ends, which lost 4 bases and 4 bases, there was a span of 16 bases. The CDR3 contains 15 residues. Per the germline V gene, CDR1 is MNHNY and CDR2 is SVGAGI (reference sequence). The CDR3 DNA sequence: TGTGCCAGCAGTTCCTTCAGGGCAGGGAGCTATGGCTACACCTTC. It specifies CASSSFRAGSYGYTF.

The chain recombines TRBV5-1 with TRBJ1-2; maybe TRBD1 (5 bases). The V end lost 3 bases, the J end lost 2 bases, and 5 bases lay between the germline ends. CDR1 and CDR2 (germline): SGHRS, YFSETQ. This CDR3 spans 12 amino acids. Written as DNA, the CDR3 is TGCGCCAGCAGCTGGACAAACTATGGCTACACCTTC. This encodes CASSWTNYGYTF.